This TCR beta chain appears in the sequencing data of a study of cytomegalovirus exposure and HLA in healthy donors. About the research overall: Approximately 200 million T cells yielded around 120 million unique TCR beta sequences in earlier analysis. Whole-study results and caveats: Per a later analysis, HLA-associated TCR beta chains showed more clonal expansion than other, equally common TCR beta chains.

Primers: 60 Vbeta forward and 13 Jbeta reverse. This table comes from immunoSEQ multiplex PCR, and its TCRdb copy is limited to in-frame clones, with some not included. The repertoire holds 130,000 or so clones, with about 82% as singletons. With respect to this clone: As yet, its antigen is unknown.

J gave up 5 bases and V 5 bases, and 8 bases lay outside the gene matches. The CDR3 loop spans 14 amino acids. Germline-derived CDR1 and CDR2 are SGHTA and FQGNSA. The source material was PBMCs. The chain has TRBV7-2 and TRBJ1-2; TRBD1 matches at 7 bases. The sequence was obtained from a man aged 25-45 years in good health and CMV-seronegative. This CDR3 reads CASSEHRGGYGYTF. The CDR3 bases are TGTGCCAGCAGCGAACACAGGGGAGGATATGGCTACACCTTC.